Shown below are 12 T cell receptor beta chains from a single sample sequenced in a study of shared clonotypes between healthy human individuals. TCRdb keeps only in-frame clones here, not all; method: immunoSEQ multiplex PCR. The table lists 150,000 to 200,000 clones, over 85% of them singletons, with around 0.067% in the top ten. The sequenced sample was naive CD4+ T cells sorted from blood. This sample's subset: CD45RA+ positively selected. The receptors derive from a woman aged 30 to 39 in good health.

The chain's CDR3 is CASSGQENTEAFF. The CDR3 bases are TGTGCCAGCAGCGGACAGGAAAACACTGAAGCTTTCTTT. V and J are TRBV7-6 and TRBJ1-1; TRBD1 agrees at 7 bases. V lost 5 bases, J lost 2 bases, and 2 bases stayed unmatched. This CDR3 has 13 residues. Germline assignment: CDR1 SGHVS and CDR2 FNYEAQ.

This chain uses TRBV4-2 with TRBJ2-7; tentatively, D is TRBD1 (6 bases). The length of the CDR3 is 15 residues. Trimming cost V 5 bases and J 3 bases, with 17 bases left between them. Germline V gene lookup returns CDR1 LGHNA and CDR2 YNFKEQ. The CDR3 sequence: CASSVTGAFIYEQYF. The CDR3 DNA reads TGTGCCAGCAGCGTGACAGGAGCTTTTATCTACGAGCAGTACTTC.

The rearrangement links TRBV10-3 to TRBJ2-7; D might be TRBD1 or TRBD2, each matching 5 bases. The germline V gene has CDR1 ENHRY and CDR2 SYGVKD. The V gene lost 10 bases and the J gene lost 3 bases, with 22 bases spanning the gap. The CDR3 runs to 15 residues. CDR3 bases: TGTGCCACCACTTACCGGGGCCAGCAAAACTACGAGCAGTACTTC. The encoded protein is CATTYRGQQNYEQYF.

The count of this clone is one. This rearrangement joins TRBV25-1 to TRBJ1-1; 7 nucleotides align to TRBD1. The CDR3 sequence is 17 residues long. Trimming took 3 bases from V and 2 from J; bases not matched to a gene: 12. From germline, CDR1 is MGHDK and CDR2 SYGVNS. Written as DNA, the CDR3 is TGTGCCAGCAGTGACTACCCGACAGGGATCCATAACACTGAAGCTTTCTTT. This gives the protein CASSDYPTGIHNTEAFF.

The chain has TRBV4-1 and TRBJ2-3; possible D gene TRBD2, 5 bases. This CDR3 contains 16 residues. The V end was cut by 0 bases, the J end by 2 bases, with 12 bases between. CDR1 is MGHRA, CDR2 YSYEKL, per germline. This chain's CDR3 is CASSQDNADYTDTQYF. The CDR3, as DNA: TGCGCCAGCAGCCAAGATAATGCAGACTACACAGATACGCAGTATTTT.

This chain connects TRBV28 to TRBJ1-5, with a possible D match to TRBD1 (5 bases). V lost 1 base and J 0 bases, leaving 19 bases between the germline ends. Germline V gene lookup returns CDR1 MDHEN and CDR2 SYDVKM. The CDR3 is 19 amino acids. The DNA for the CDR3 is TGTGCCAGCAGTTTATTAGGAAGGGACTATATATATAGCAATCAGCCCCAGCATTTT. Amino acids: CASSLLGRDYIYSNQPQHF.

The CDR3 sequence is CASSQDGAAFGGQPQHF. As DNA, the CDR3 is TGCGCCAGCAGCCAAGATGGGGCGGCATTCGGGGGGCAGCCCCAGCATTTT. The rearrangement joins TRBV4-1 to TRBJ1-5; weak D call: TRBD1 (5 bases). Deletions cut 0 bases from V and 7 bases from J, with 19 bases between. This CDR3 is built from 17 residues. Germline CDR1 reads MGHRA; CDR2 reads YSYEKL.

V usage is TRBV6-1 and J usage is TRBJ1-3; no firm D call. The germline V gene has CDR1 MNHNS and CDR2 SASEGT. CDR3 length: 14 amino acids. The V gene lost 6 bases and the J gene lost 2 bases, with 11 bases spanning the gap. CDR3 region: CASSIQRTGNTIYF. DNA for the CDR3: TGTGCCAGCAGCATACAGAGAACTGGAAACACCATATATTTT.

This chain uses TRBV28 with TRBJ1-5; 10 bases match TRBD1. The CDR3 is 17 amino acids. Germline lookup yields CDR1 MDHEN and CDR2 SYDVKM. The ends lost 2 bases at V and 1 base at J; junction bases unmatched: 5. The CDR3 spells CASSLKMGQGSNQPQHF. For the CDR3, the DNA is TGTGCCAGCAGTTTAAAAATGGGACAGGGGAGCAATCAGCCCCAGCATTTT.

V gene TRBV7-2 combines with J gene TRBJ2-7; 7 bases are a match to TRBD1. This CDR3 has 18 residues. With 4 bases clipped from V and 3 bases from J, the junction kept 18 bases outside the gene matches. The germline V gene has CDR1 SGHTA and CDR2 FQGNSA. The CDR3 DNA follows: TGTGCCAGCAGCTCGACGACAGGGATCTTCCCTCATCGCTACGAGCAGTACTTC. Amino acids: CASSSTTGIFPHRYEQYF.

CDR3 DNA sequence: TGTGCCAGCAGCTTATTATCTCAAGTTGCGACAGCTTTCTTT. Encoded protein: CASSLLSQVATAFF. The chain has TRBV11-2 and TRBJ1-1; no reliable D call. Germline V gene data show CDR1 as SGHAT and CDR2 as FQNNGV. Deletions cut 2 bases from V and 10 bases from J, with 17 bases between. The CDR3 extends over 14 amino acids.

The V call is TRBV15, the J call TRBJ2-1; D is unresolved. The CDR3 is made up of 14 amino acids. CDR1 is LNHNV, CDR2 YYDKDF, per germline (reference sequence). With 3 bases removed from V and 7 bases from J, the gap between germline ends came to 13 bases. The CDR3 here is CATSSPNTPNEQFF. The DNA of the CDR3 is TGTGCCACCAGCAGTCCTAATACGCCAAATGAGCAGTTCTTC.